The next 27 T cell receptor beta chains were all read from a single sample in a study of blood T cells in healthy people across ages. For the second PCR, which ran for about 6 to 11 cycles, a sample-barcoded 5' primer and a J-beta primer mix were used. TCRdb called the 5' RACE reads again in MiXCR, with one record for every CDR3 protein. The repertoire holds under 1,100,000 distinct CDR3 sequences, with about 23% as singletons. The sample was also reused in another study, on T cells of mothers and their children.

Sequenced input: blood. Receptors originate from a girl aged 2 to 9 in good health.

The chain carries TRBV25-1 and TRBJ1-4; 7 bases are a match to TRBD1. CDR3 length: 17 residues. The V gene end was trimmed by 4 bases and the J gene end by 5 bases; junction bases not matched to a gene: 13. Germline values: CDR1 MGHDK, CDR2 SYGVNS. Here the CDR3 reads CASSGPRLGTVNEKLFF. The CDR3, as DNA: TGTGCCAGCAGTGGCCCCCGCCTCGGGACAGTCAATGAAAAACTGTTTTTT. Filled out from reference TRBV25-1 and TRBJ1-4, the complete variable domain reads EADIYQTPRYLVIGTGKKITLECSQTMGHDKMYWYQQDPGMELHLIHYSYGVNSTEKGDLSSESTVSRIRTEHFPLTLESARPSHTSQYLCASSGPRLGTVNEKLFFGSGTQLSVL.

The rearrangement uses TRBV6-1 and TRBJ2-7, with TRBD1 as a possible D gene (5 bases). The germline CDR1 and CDR2 sequences are MNHNS and SASEGT. The CDR3 consists of 13 residues. V lost 10 bases, J lost 2 bases, and 15 bases lay in between. CDR3 sequence (DNA): TGTGCCACCCTTCCAGGGCTTACCTACGAGCAGTACTTC. Its protein is CATLPGLTYEQYF.

V is TRBV29-1 and J is TRBJ2-1; D gene uncertain. V gave up 3 bases and J gave up 0 bases, with 9 bases separating them. The germline gives CDR1 SQVTM, CDR2 ANQGSEA. This CDR3 comprises 14 residues. The DNA for the CDR3 is TGCAGCGTTGATAAGGAAAGCTCCTACAATGAGCAGTTCTTC. This codes for CSVDKESSYNEQFF.

J is TRBJ1-3 and V is TRBV20-1; D perhaps matches TRBD1 (6 bases). CDR1 DFQATT and CDR2 SNEGSKA come from the germline V gene (reference sequence). Trimming removed 5 bases from V and 0 bases from J, with 11 bases in between. The CDR3 runs to 14 residues. The CDR3 spells CSAQDRNSGNTIYF. The CDR3 bases are TGCAGTGCTCAGGACAGAAACTCTGGAAACACCATATATTTT.

The V and J genes are TRBV11-2 and TRBJ2-5; D uncertain. The better agreement between TRBJ2-7 and the DNA end casts doubt on the J call. Germline V gene data show CDR1 as SGHAT and CDR2 as FQNNGV. The CDR3 has 17 residues. The DNA of the CDR3 is TGTGCCAGCAGCTTAATGGGTCCCTGGACGGAAACCTACGAGCAGTACTTC. Amino acid sequence: CASSLMGPWTETYEQYF.

This clonotype was seen a handful of times. The V and J genes are TRBV5-5 and TRBJ2-5; D uncertain. CDR1 SGHKS and CDR2 YYEKEE come from the germline V gene (reference sequence). Trimming left V 0 bases short and J 4 bases short, with 10 bases between. CDR3 length: 14 residues. The CDR3 here is CASSLGWGSETQYF. CDR3 sequence (DNA): TGTGCCAGCAGCTTGGGTTGGGGATCAGAGACCCAGTACTTC. Together with reference TRBV5-5 and TRBJ2-5, the CDR3 gives the full variable domain: DAGVTQSPTHLIKTRGQQVTLRCSPISGHKSVSWYQQVLGQGPQFIFQYYEKEERGRGNFPDRFSARQFPNYSSELNVNALLLGDSALYLCASSLGWGSETQYFGPGTRLLVL.

This chain uses TRBV10-3 with TRBJ2-1, with D perhaps TRBD1 (5 bases). With the DNA end fitting TRBJ2-7 better, the J assignment may be wrong. The CDR3 has 13 amino acids. Germline V gene lookup returns CDR1 ENHRY and CDR2 SYGVKD. The CDR3 protein is CATSQITGYEQYF. CDR3 DNA sequence: TGTGCCACGTCACAAATCACAGGTTACGAGCAGTACTTC.

The gene calls are TRBV20-1 and TRBJ2-4; D is perhaps TRBD2 (6 bases). CDR1 is DFQATT, CDR2 SNEGSKA, per germline (reference sequence). CDR3 length: 15 residues. V dropped 0 bases and J dropped 6 bases, with 15 bases sitting between them. The CDR3 nucleotides read TGCAGTGCTAGAGACCTGACTAGTGCGGGAAACATTCAGTACTTC. Protein product: CSARDLTSAGNIQYF.

This clonotype was counted a few times. The rearrangement joins TRBV7-9 to TRBJ1-4; D unclear. With 3 bases removed from V and 1 base from J, the gap between germline ends came to 9 bases. Germline V gives CDR1 SEHNR, CDR2 FQNEAQ (reference sequence). This CDR3 contains 15 residues. In nucleotides, the CDR3 is TGTGCCAGCAGCTTTATTAAGGAAACTAATGAAAAACTGTTTTTT. Translated, it gives CASSFIKETNEKLFF.

This clonotype was recorded a few times. The gene calls are TRBV4-3 and TRBJ2-3; perhaps D is TRBD1 or TRBD2 (5 bases each). Germline lookup yields CDR1 LGHNA and CDR2 YSLEER. Trimming shortened V by 0 bases and J by 2 bases, and 12 bases separated the two germline ends. This CDR3 spans 16 amino acids. CDR3 DNA: TGCGCCAGCAGCCAAGATGGACGGGGACCCACAGATACGCAGTATTTT. This encodes CASSQDGRGPTDTQYF.

The V and J genes are TRBV12-3 or TRBV12-4 and TRBJ2-5, with TRBD2 as a possible D gene (5 bases). Trimming stripped 5 bases from V and 4 bases from J, with 20 bases between. This CDR3 has 16 residues. CDR3: CASSPREGAVGETQYF. DNA of the CDR3: TGTGCCAGCAGTCCACGCGAGGGCGCGGTAGGAGAGACCCAGTACTTC.

The chain joins TRBV27 to TRBJ2-2; possibly TRBD1 for D (5 bases). CDR1 MNHEY and CDR2 SMNVEV come from the germline V gene (reference sequence). The V gene lost 7 bases and the J gene lost 1 base, with 13 bases spanning the gap. The CDR3 contains 15 residues. The CDR3 loop reads CASKGPQENTGELFF. DNA of the CDR3: TGTGCCAGCAAGGGGCCCCAGGAGAACACCGGGGAGCTGTTTTTT.

This sequence joins TRBV24-1 and TRBJ1-4; TRBD1 is a possible D gene (6 bases). The CDR3 totals 14 residues. V was shortened by 8 bases and J by 5 bases, with 14 bases between the two germline ends. Germline CDR1 is KGHDR and CDR2 is SFDVKD. CDR3: CATTTGSSNEKLFF. Here the CDR3 DNA reads TGTGCCACCACCACAGGGTCATCAAATGAAAAACTGTTTTTT.

A few counts support this clonotype. The J gene is TRBJ1-4, the V gene TRBV6-5; D is undetermined. Trimming shortened V by 0 bases and J by 8 bases, and 16 bases separated the two germline ends. The CDR3 runs to 16 residues. Germline CDR1 and CDR2: MNHEY and SVGAGI. The CDR3 sequence: CASSYSNRAAEEKLFF. For the CDR3, the DNA is TGTGCCAGCAGTTACTCGAACCGGGCCGCGGAGGAAAAACTGTTTTTT.

On this clonotype: A much more abundant neighbour one base away suggests this may be a read error. The genes are TRBV5-6 and TRBJ1-1; no reliable D call. The CDR3 runs 12 residues. CDR1 and CDR2 from the germline V gene are SGHDT and YYEEEE. V shed 1 base and J shed 3 bases, with 4 bases lying between them. CDR3 sequence: CASSLIHTEAFF. As DNA, the CDR3 is TGTGCCAGCAGCTTGATTCACACTGAAGCTTTCTTT.

In DNA, the CDR3 is TGTGCCACCGAGTCGGAAGGCTACGAGCAGTACTTC. This sequence encodes CATESEGYEQYF. The genes are TRBV10-3 and TRBJ2-7; D not resolved. In germline, CDR1 is ENHRY, CDR2 SYGVKD. This CDR3 is 12 amino acids long. V dropped 10 bases and J dropped 3 bases, with 13 bases sitting between them.

V is TRBV27 and J is TRBJ1-1; no reliable D call. The germline CDR1 and CDR2 sequences are MNHEY and SMNVEV (reference sequence). With 3 bases removed from V and 3 bases from J, the gap between germline ends came to 8 bases. This CDR3 has 13 residues. The CDR3 bases are TGTGCCAGCAGTTTCGGGGTCTACACTGAAGCTTTCTTT. Protein product: CASSFGVYTEAFF.

This clonotype was observed a few times. The germline gene is not matched at one end of the junction; a read error may be the cause. J is TRBJ2-5 and V is TRBV5-1; D is unresolved. Per the germline V gene, CDR1 is SGHRS and CDR2 is YFSETQ. This CDR3 spans 14 amino acids. CDR3 nucleotide sequence: TGCGCCAGCAGCTACAACACGTACCAAGAGGCCCAGTACTTC. The encoded protein is CASSYNTYQEAQYF.

J is TRBJ2-5 and V is TRBV29-1, with a possible D match to TRBD2 (7 bases). The DNA matches TRBJ2-7 better at its end, which makes the J call doubtful. The germline CDR1 and CDR2 sequences are SQVTM and ANQGSEA. The CDR3 is 15 amino acids. DNA of the CDR3: TGCAGCGTTGAATCTCCTGAGGGGGGGCGTTACGAGCAGTACTTC. Translated, it gives CSVESPEGGRYEQYF.

The chain carries TRBV5-6 and TRBJ2-1, with 8 bases matching TRBD2. V was pared by 3 bases and J by 5 bases, with 13 bases of the junction left unmatched. The germline V gene encodes CDR1 SGHDT and CDR2 YYEEEE. This CDR3 spans 17 amino acids. Written as DNA, the CDR3 is TGTGCCAGCAGCTCGTCTCGGTTCGGGGGGGCTCACAATGAGCAGTTCTTC. This translates into CASSSSRFGGAHNEQFF.

The rearrangement joins TRBV6-1 to TRBJ1-1, with TRBD1 matching over 8 bases. Trimming cost V 8 bases and J 5 bases; bases outside gene matches: 7. This CDR3 comprises 13 residues. Germline V gene sequence: CDR1 MNHNS, CDR2 SASEGT. The CDR3: CASGSGGATEAFF. CDR3 coding DNA: TGTGCCAGCGGTTCAGGGGGCGCGACTGAAGCTTTCTTT.

V is TRBV19 and J is TRBJ1-1; D gene ambiguous. V was clipped by 5 bases and J by 0 bases, with 10 bases between them. The CDR3 sequence is 14 residues long. From germline, CDR1 is LNHDA and CDR2 SQIVND (reference sequence). The CDR3, as DNA: TGTGCCAGTAGTGGCGGAATAATGAACACTGAAGCTTTCTTT. Translating it yields CASSGGIMNTEAFF.

The CDR3 DNA is TGTGCCAGCAGTGCCCAGGGGGGTGGGAATGGCTACACCTTC. Its translation: CASSAQGGGNGYTF. The rearrangement links TRBV27 to TRBJ1-2, with 7 bases that match TRBD1. The germline V gene encodes CDR1 MNHEY and CDR2 SMNVEV (reference sequence). The CDR3 covers 14 residues. Trimming at V came to 5 bases and at J to 6 bases, leaving 9 bases not matched to a gene.

The CDR3 region has the DNA TGTGCCAGCTCACCACCAAACAGGGGACCAACTAATGAAAAACTGTTTTTT. It is translated as CASSPPNRGPTNEKLFF. This chain links TRBV18 with TRBJ1-4; 7 bases align to TRBD1. Germline loops: CDR1 KGHSH, CDR2 LQKENI. With V trimmed by 0 bases and J by 0 bases, 4 bases remained unmatched. This CDR3 region has 17 residues.

This clonotype occurred a few times. The rearrangement joins TRBV12-5 to TRBJ2-3, with D unclear. Germline V gene sequence: CDR1 LGHNT, CDR2 FRNRAP. This CDR3 is 12 amino acids long. Trimming took off 3 bases at V and 5 bases at J, with 6 bases between the two ends. The CDR3 protein is CASGFRGDTQYF. CDR3 sequence (DNA): TGTGCTAGTGGTTTCCGAGGAGATACGCAGTATTTT.

The CDR3 DNA reads TGTGCCAGCAGCTCCGGGAGTCCAGATACGCAGTATTTT. Protein: CASSSGSPDTQYF. J is TRBJ2-3 and V is TRBV7-3, with D perhaps TRBD2 (6 bases). V lost 4 bases and J lost 4, with 9 bases in between. In germline, CDR1 is SGHTA, CDR2 FQGTGA. This CDR3 has 13 amino acids.

On this clonotype: Sequence at one end of the junction differs from germline and may be a read error. The chain combines TRBV29-1 with TRBJ1-1, with unresolved D. In germline, CDR1 is SQVTM, CDR2 ANQGSEA. This CDR3 has 12 amino acids. CDR3 in DNA: TGCAGCGGCCTAATTAGGAACACTGAAGCTTCCTTT. It is translated as CSGLIRNTEASF.